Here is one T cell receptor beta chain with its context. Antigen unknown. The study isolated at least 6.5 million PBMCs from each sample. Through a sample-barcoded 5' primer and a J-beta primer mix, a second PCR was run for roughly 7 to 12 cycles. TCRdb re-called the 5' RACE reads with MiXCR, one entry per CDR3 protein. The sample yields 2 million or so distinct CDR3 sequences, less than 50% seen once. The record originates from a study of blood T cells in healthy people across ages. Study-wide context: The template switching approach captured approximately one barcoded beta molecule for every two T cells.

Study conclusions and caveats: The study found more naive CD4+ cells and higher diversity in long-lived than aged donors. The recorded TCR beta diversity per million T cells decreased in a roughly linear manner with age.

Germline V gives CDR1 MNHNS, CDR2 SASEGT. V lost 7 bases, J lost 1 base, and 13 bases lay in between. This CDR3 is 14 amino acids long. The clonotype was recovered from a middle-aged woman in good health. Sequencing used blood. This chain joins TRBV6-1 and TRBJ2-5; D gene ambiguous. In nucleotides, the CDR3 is TGTGCCAGCAAATTCCACAGACTCCAAGAGACCCAGTACTTC. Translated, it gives CASKFHRLQETQYF.